This T cell receptor beta chain was documented in a study of shared clonotypes between healthy human individuals. J was trimmed by 3 bases and V by 5 bases; bases with no gene match: 15. The germline V gene has CDR1 SGHAT and CDR2 FQNNGV. The CDR3 sequence is 18 residues long. The table came from immunoSEQ multiplex PCR; TCRdb's copy has only in-frame clones and leaves some out. There are more than 500,000 clones in the sample; around 96% occur only once, and about 0.059% lies in the top ten. The material sequenced was naive CD4+ T cells sorted from blood. Subset of the sample: CD45RA+ positively selected. This TCR was sampled from a woman aged 25 to 39 in good health. The V call is TRBV11-2, the J call TRBJ2-7, with TRBD2 matching 11 bases. The CDR3 protein is CASSQNRYRTSGSYEQYF. The CDR3 DNA sequence: TGTGCCAGCAGCCAAAATCGATATAGAACTAGCGGGAGCTACGAGCAGTACTTC.